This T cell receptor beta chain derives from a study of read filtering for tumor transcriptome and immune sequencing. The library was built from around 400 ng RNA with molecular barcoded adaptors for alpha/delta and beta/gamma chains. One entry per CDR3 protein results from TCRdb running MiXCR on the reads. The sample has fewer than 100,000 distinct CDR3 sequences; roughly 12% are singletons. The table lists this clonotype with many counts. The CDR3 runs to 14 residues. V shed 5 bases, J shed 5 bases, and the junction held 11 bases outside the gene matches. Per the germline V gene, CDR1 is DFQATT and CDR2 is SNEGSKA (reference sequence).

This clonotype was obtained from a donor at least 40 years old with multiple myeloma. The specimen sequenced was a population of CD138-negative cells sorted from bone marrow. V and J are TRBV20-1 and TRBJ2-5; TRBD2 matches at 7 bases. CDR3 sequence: CSAYLRGVSETQYF. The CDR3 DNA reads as TGCAGTGCTTATCTTCGGGGGGTCTCGGAGACCCAGTACTTC.